Listed below are T cell receptor beta chains from one sample, sequenced in a study of spatial heterogeneity in lung cancer. In TCRdb, the 5' RACE reads were re-called with MiXCR into one record per CDR3 protein. Here the sample spans about 70,000 distinct CDR3 sequences, roughly 8.9% being singletons. This specimen consisted of PBMCs, obtained at follow-up. The receptor set was obtained from a female donor with early-stage non-small cell lung cancer. CDR3s include the opening cysteine and the closing phenylalanine or tryptophan. D genes are given only for firm matches. Expanded clones get a size class; other rows say once, few or many, or leave the size out.

CDR3 DNA: TGCGCCAGCAGCCCAGCGGTGGATACGCAGTATTTT
CDR3 protein: CASSPAVDTQYF
clone size: many
V gene: TRBV4-1
J gene: TRBJ2-3
D gene: .

CDR3 DNA: TGCAGTGCTAGAGATGGTGGACTAGCGGACAATGAGCAGTTCTTC
CDR3 protein: CSARDGGLADNEQFF
clone size: many
V gene: TRBV20-1
J gene: TRBJ2-1
D gene: TRBD2

CDR3 DNA: TGTGCCAGCAGTGTAGGCCTTGACAATGAGCAGTTCTTC
CDR3 protein: CASSVGLDNEQFF
clone size: .
V gene: TRBV2
J gene: TRBJ2-1
D gene: .

CDR3 DNA: TGTGCCAGCAGTTTAGGGGGAAACAATCAGCCCCAGCATTTT
CDR3 protein: CASSLGGNNQPQHF
clone size: few
V gene: TRBV12-3/TRBV12-4
J gene: TRBJ1-5
D gene: .

CDR3 DNA: TGCAGCGTTGTCTCCCGGGACTCTGACCCATACAATGAGCAGTTCTTC
CDR3 protein: CSVVSRDSDPYNEQFF
clone size: many
V gene: TRBV29-1
J gene: TRBJ2-1
D gene: .

CDR3 DNA: TGTGCCAGCAGCGTGGGACAGGAGGCTGAAGCTCTCTTT
CDR3 protein: CASSVGQEAEALF
clone size: once
V gene: TRBV9
J gene: TRBJ1-1
D gene: TRBD1

CDR3 DNA: TGTGCCTGGAGGCACCTTGACAGGGACACCGGGGAGCTGTTTTTT
CDR3 protein: CAWRHLDRDTGELFF
clone size: many
V gene: TRBV30
J gene: TRBJ2-2
D gene: TRBD1

CDR3 DNA: TGTGCCAGCAAAACCCCCGGGGCTAGCGGGAGAAGAAATGAGCAGTTCTTC
CDR3 protein: CASKTPGASGRRNEQFF
clone size: many
V gene: TRBV6-2/TRBV6-3
J gene: TRBJ2-1
D gene: TRBD2

CDR3 DNA: TGTGCCAGCAGAAACACGACTAGCGGAGGAGTGCAGTTCTTC
CDR3 protein: CASRNTTSGGVQFF
clone size: many
V gene: TRBV7-2
J gene: TRBJ2-1
D gene: TRBD2

CDR3 DNA: TGTGCCAGCAGCCAAAGCTACGAGCAGTACTTC
CDR3 protein: CASSQSYEQYF
clone size: .
V gene: TRBV14
J gene: TRBJ2-7
D gene: .

CDR3 DNA: TGCGCCAGCAGCCCTAGGGACAGCTCTGGGGCCAACGTCCTGACTTTC
CDR3 protein: CASSPRDSSGANVLTF
clone size: .
V gene: TRBV5-1
J gene: TRBJ2-6
D gene: TRBD1

CDR3 DNA: TGCAGTGCTGAAGGACTAGCGAACACCTACGAGCAGTACTTC
CDR3 protein: CSAEGLANTYEQYF
clone size: many
V gene: TRBV20-1
J gene: TRBJ2-7
D gene: TRBD2

CDR3 DNA: TGCAGTGCTTTAACAGGAAACACCATATATTTT
CDR3 protein: CSALTGNTIYF
clone size: .
V gene: TRBV20-1
J gene: TRBJ1-3
D gene: .

CDR3 DNA: TGTGCCAGCGCGGGACAGGGGATAGGCGATGAGCAGTTCTTC
CDR3 protein: CASAGQGIGDEQFF
clone size: many
V gene: TRBV28
J gene: TRBJ2-1
D gene: TRBD1

CDR3 DNA: TGCAGTGCTAGCCTCTACACCTCTGGAAACACCATATATTTT
CDR3 protein: CSASLYTSGNTIYF
clone size: many
V gene: TRBV20-1
J gene: TRBJ1-3
D gene: .

CDR3 DNA: TGTGCCACCACCCCTCGCGGGACCAATGAGCAGTTCTTC
CDR3 protein: CATTPRGTNEQFF
clone size: many
V gene: TRBV24-1
J gene: TRBJ2-1
D gene: .

CDR3 DNA: TGCAGTGCTAGTCAGGAGGACAGAGAGAATTCACCCCTCCACTTT
CDR3 protein: CSASQEDRENSPLHF
clone size: many
V gene: TRBV20-1
J gene: TRBJ1-6
D gene: .